This TCR beta chain derives from a study of cytomegalovirus exposure and HLA in healthy donors. Study-wide results and caveats: Productive status was seen about 90% or about 30% of the time for most TCR beta V segments in an earlier analysis. There were around 160 TCR beta chains listed as cytomegalovirus-associated.

The PCR employed 60 Vbeta primers together with 13 Jbeta primers. Profiling relied on immunoSEQ multiplex PCR, and the TCRdb table lists in-frame clones only, not all of them. The data contain 150,000 to 200,000 clones, around four fifths of them singletons. As concerns this clone: What it recognizes is unknown.

Losses at the gene ends were 3 bases for V and 9 bases for J; bases not matched to a gene: 5. This CDR3 region has 13 residues. Germline assignment: CDR1 MGHRA and CDR2 YSYEKL. V is TRBV4-1 and J is TRBJ2-1; TRBD2 matches at 7 bases. This receptor was obtained from a girl aged 2-10 years in good health and CMV-seropositive. Sample: PBMCs. CDR3 residues: CASSHHLAAEQFF. CDR3 in DNA: TGCGCCAGCAGCCATCACCTAGCGGCTGAGCAGTTCTTC.